Listed below are T cell receptor beta chains from one sample, sequenced in a study of shared clonotypes between healthy human individuals. The repertoire was sequenced with immunoSEQ multiplex PCR; TCRdb's copy has only in-frame clones and lacks some. The data show a few million clones, approximately 90% seen once. The material sequenced was naive CD4+ T cells sorted from blood. The receptor set was obtained from a man between 18 and 29 years old in good health. Each CDR3 is given with its conserved first and last residue. Each record gives: V gene, J gene, D gene, clone size, CDR3 protein, CDR3 DNA. A D gene is named only where the DNA matches it firmly. Size is omitted from some rows. Given values are once, few, many or a class for expanded clones.

V gene: TRBV4-1
J gene: TRBJ1-2
D gene: TRBD1
clone size: few
CDR3 protein: CASSHRTGSNYGYTF
CDR3 DNA: TGCGCCAGCAGCCACCGGACAGGTTCCAACTATGGCTACACCTTC

V gene: TRBV7-9
J gene: TRBJ1-1
D gene: TRBD1
clone size: NA
CDR3 protein: CASSSPPGTGGTEAFF
CDR3 DNA: TGTGCCAGCAGCTCCCCCCCCGGGACAGGGGGCACTGAAGCTTTCTTT

V gene: TRBV5-4
J gene: TRBJ2-3
D gene: TRBD2
clone size: NA
CDR3 protein: CATTRGVTYSDTQYF
CDR3 DNA: TGTGCCACCACTCGGGGGGTCACTTATTCAGATACGCAGTATTTT

V gene: TRBV10-2
J gene: TRBJ1-6
D gene: NA
clone size: NA
CDR3 protein: CASSWDRSPLHF
CDR3 DNA: TGCGCCAGCAGTTGGGATCGGTCACCCCTCCACTTT

V gene: TRBV5-4
J gene: TRBJ2-3
D gene: NA
clone size: NA
CDR3 protein: CASSLVRNTDTQYF
CDR3 DNA: TGTGCCAGCAGCTTGGTTAGAAACACAGATACGCAGTATTTT

V gene: TRBV6-5
J gene: TRBJ1-2
D gene: TRBD1
clone size: NA
CDR3 protein: CASSYSGQNYGYTF
CDR3 DNA: TGTGCCAGCAGTTACTCGGGACAGAATTATGGCTACACCTTC

V gene: TRBV5-1
J gene: TRBJ2-3
D gene: TRBD2
clone size: NA
CDR3 protein: CASSLGPGLGTDTQYF
CDR3 DNA: TGCGCCAGCAGCTTGGGTCCGGGACTAGGCACAGATACGCAGTATTTT

V gene: TRBV18
J gene: TRBJ1-2
D gene: NA
clone size: NA
CDR3 protein: CASSSPRDQNYGYTF
CDR3 DNA: TGTGCCAGCTCATCGCCCCGGGACCAAAACTATGGCTACACCTTC

V gene: TRBV9
J gene: TRBJ1-1
D gene: NA
clone size: NA
CDR3 protein: CASSVGVGRKMHPEAFF
CDR3 DNA: TGTGCCAGCAGCGTAGGGGTGGGTCGGAAAATGCACCCTGAAGCTTTCTTT

V gene: TRBV7-9
J gene: TRBJ1-3
D gene: NA
clone size: NA
CDR3 protein: CASSLDKGPRYF
CDR3 DNA: TGTGCCAGCAGCTTAGACAAAGGTCCGCGATATTTT

V gene: TRBV30
J gene: TRBJ2-2
D gene: NA
clone size: NA
CDR3 protein: CAWFKGTGPGELFF
CDR3 DNA: TGTGCCTGGTTCAAGGGGACTGGGCCCGGGGAGCTGTTTTTT

V gene: TRBV19
J gene: TRBJ1-5
D gene: NA
clone size: few
CDR3 protein: CASISGTGQPQHF
CDR3 DNA: TGTGCCAGTATTTCGGGAACAGGACAGCCCCAGCATTTT

V gene: TRBV7-2
J gene: TRBJ2-7
D gene: TRBD2
clone size: NA
CDR3 protein: CASSLVALAGYEQYF
CDR3 DNA: TGTGCCAGCAGCTTAGTAGCACTAGCGGGATACGAGCAGTACTTC

V gene: TRBV5-1
J gene: TRBJ1-4
D gene: TRBD1
clone size: NA
CDR3 protein: CASSQTDRGNEKLFF
CDR3 DNA: TGCGCCAGCAGCCAGACGGACAGGGGTAATGAAAAACTGTTTTTT

V gene: TRBV7-9
J gene: TRBJ1-4
D gene: TRBD1
clone size: NA
CDR3 protein: CASSRGQGSFTNEKLFF
CDR3 DNA: TGTGCCAGCAGCAGGGGACAGGGTAGTTTCACTAATGAAAAACTGTTTTTT

V gene: TRBV29-1
J gene: TRBJ2-2
D gene: NA
clone size: once
CDR3 protein: CSVRLSTGELFF
CDR3 DNA: TGCAGCGTTAGACTGTCCACCGGGGAGCTGTTTTTT

V gene: TRBV19
J gene: TRBJ2-7
D gene: TRBD1
clone size: NA
CDR3 protein: CASSGPDRNYEQYF
CDR3 DNA: TGTGCCAGTAGTGGTCCGGACAGGAACTACGAGCAGTACTTC